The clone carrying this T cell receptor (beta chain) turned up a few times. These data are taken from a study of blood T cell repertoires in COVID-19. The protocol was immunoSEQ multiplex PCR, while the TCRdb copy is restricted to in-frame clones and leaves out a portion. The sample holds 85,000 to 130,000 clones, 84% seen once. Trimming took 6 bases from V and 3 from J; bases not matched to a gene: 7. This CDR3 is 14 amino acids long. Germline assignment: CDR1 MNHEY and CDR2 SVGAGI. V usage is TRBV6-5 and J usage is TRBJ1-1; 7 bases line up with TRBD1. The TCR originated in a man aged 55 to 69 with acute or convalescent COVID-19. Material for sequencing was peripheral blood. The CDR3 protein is CASRMTGSDTEAFF. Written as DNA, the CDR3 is TGTGCCAGCAGGATGACAGGGTCCGACACTGAAGCTTTCTTT.